These T cell receptor beta chains were read from a single sample in a study of CD8+ T cells in alopecia areata. Libraries were prepared by immunoSEQ multiplex PCR; TCRdb keeps only in-frame clonotypes and omits some of them. The sample contains 98,000 or so clones, 50% to 60% of which appear only once. What was sequenced was NKG2D-low CD8+ T cells sorted from blood. The receptors originated from a human donor with alopecia areata. The CDR3 runs from the conserved cysteine through the conserved F or W. A D gene is named only where the DNA matches it firmly. Rows may omit the clone size; those that give it use once, few, many or a size class.

.,TRBJ2-7,TRBV11-2,.,CASSLQSSYEQYF,TGTGCCAGCAGCTTACAGAGCTCCTACGAGCAGTACTTC
.,TRBJ2-1,TRBV5-6,.,CASSPGYAYNEQFF,TGTGCCAGCAGCCCTGGCTACGCCTACAATGAGCAGTTCTTC
.,TRBJ1-3,TRBV29-1,.,CSVAEGSSGNTIYF,TGCAGCGTTGCTGAGGGGAGCTCTGGAAACACCATATATTTT
.,TRBJ1-5,TRBV5-6,TRBD1,CASSWGTGWNQPQHF,TGTGCCAGCAGCTGGGGGACAGGGTGGAATCAGCCCCAGCATTTT
few,TRBJ1-4,TRBV29-1,.,CSVGIHAGVATNEKLFF,TGCAGCGTTGGGATCCATGCAGGCGTAGCAACTAATGAAAAACTGTTTTTT
.,TRBJ2-1,TRBV27,TRBD1,CASSFLGTGDYNEQFF,TGTGCCAGCAGTTTTCTGGGGACAGGGGACTACAATGAGCAGTTCTTC
.,TRBJ2-1,TRBV27,TRBD1,CASSLSGQGPHNEQFF,TGTGCCAGCAGTCTCTCAGGACAGGGTCCCCACAATGAGCAGTTCTTC
.,TRBJ2-1,TRBV7-3,.,CASSSDGGDAEQFF,TGTGCCAGCAGCTCCGACGGGGGAGATGCTGAGCAGTTCTTC
once,TRBJ1-1,TRBV5-1,.,CASSLGAVAEAFF,TGCGCCAGCAGCTTGGGTGCCGTGGCTGAAGCTTTCTTT
.,TRBJ2-7,TRBV2,.,CASRGVAAEQYF,TGTGCCAGCCGAGGTGTAGCGGCCGAGCAGTACTTC
.,TRBJ2-3,TRBV29-1,.,CSVVASPTDTQYF,TGCAGCGTTGTCGCTAGCCCCACAGATACGCAGTATTTT
.,TRBJ1-2,TRBV29-1,.,CSVENPGIAGWGYTF,TGCAGCGTTGAAAATCCGGGAATAGCTGGGTGGGGCTACACCTTC
few,TRBJ2-1,TRBV16,.,CASSRTDEQFF,TGTGCCAGCAGCCGTACCGATGAGCAGTTCTTC
few,TRBJ2-1,TRBV7-3,.,CASSFEGDNEQFF,TGTGCCAGCAGCTTCGAAGGGGACAATGAGCAGTTCTTC
few,TRBJ1-1,TRBV7-9,.,CASSNTGNTEAFF,TGTGCCAGCAGCAACACGGGGAACACTGAAGCTTTCTTT
.,TRBJ2-1,TRBV10-3,.,CAISAVGGGTSSYNEQFF,TGTGCCATCAGCGCTGTTGGGGGCGGCACAAGCTCCTACAATGAGCAGTTCTTC
.,TRBJ2-7,TRBV7-8,TRBD2,CASSFQPGLAGVYEQYF,TGTGCCAGCAGTTTTCAACCGGGACTAGCGGGAGTCTACGAGCAGTACTTC
.,TRBJ2-3,TRBV7-9,TRBD1,CASRQGARGTDTQYF,TGTGCCAGCCGGCAGGGGGCGCGAGGCACAGATACGCAGTATTTT
.,TRBJ2-1,TRBV7-9,TRBD2,CASSPFGGRAYNEQFF,TGTGCCAGCAGCCCCTTTGGGGGGAGGGCTTACAATGAGCAGTTCTTC
.,TRBJ2-3,TRBV7-3,TRBD2,CASSRGGGTDTQYF,TGTGCCAGCAGCCGGGGAGGGGGCACAGATACGCAGTATTTT
.,TRBJ2-7,TRBV9,.,CASSVAGEVYEQYF,TGTGCCAGCAGCGTAGCGGGAGAAGTCTACGAGCAGTACTTC
few,TRBJ2-5,TRBV28,TRBD1,CASTSGQGWEETQYF,TGTGCCAGCACCTCGGGACAGGGGTGGGAGGAGACCCAGTACTTC
.,TRBJ2-1,TRBV2,.,CASRWPSSYNEQFF,TGTGCCAGCAGATGGCCCAGCTCCTACAATGAGCAGTTCTTC
.,TRBJ1-3,TRBV4-1,.,CASSQEEWNSGNTIYF,TGCGCCAGCAGCCAAGAGGAGTGGAATTCTGGAAACACCATATATTTT
.,TRBJ2-7,TRBV5-6,TRBD1,CASRGQETYEQYF,TGTGCCAGCAGGGGACAGGAGACCTACGAGCAGTACTTC
few,TRBJ2-5,TRBV29-1,TRBD2,CSVAGLAGETQYF,TGCAGCGTCGCGGGACTAGCTGGTGAGACCCAGTACTTC
.,TRBJ2-1,TRBV2,TRBD1,CASRAGTGPYNEQFF,TGTGCCAGCAGAGCCGGGACAGGGCCCTACAATGAGCAGTTCTTC
few,TRBJ2-1,TRBV14,.,CASSSSGLYNEQFF,TGTGCCAGCAGCTCAAGCGGGCTTTACAATGAGCAGTTCTTC
few,TRBJ2-3,TRBV13,.,CASSSGTDTQYF,TGTGCCAGCAGCTCGGGCACAGATACGCAGTATTTT
.,TRBJ2-1,TRBV27,TRBD2,CASSSKREVYNEQFF,TGTGCCAGCAGTTCTAAGCGGGAGGTGTACAATGAGCAGTTCTTC
.,TRBJ1-2,TRBV15,.,CATRGSEYGYTF,TGTGCCACCAGGGGATCCGAATATGGCTACACCTTC
few,TRBJ2-5,TRBV7-6,.,CASSLRFWDGKETQYF,TGTGCCAGCAGCCTAAGGTTCTGGGACGGTAAAGAGACCCAGTACTTC
few,TRBJ2-1,TRBV19,TRBD2,CASSTPGLALNNEQFF,TGTGCCAGTAGTACCCCGGGACTAGCGTTAAACAATGAGCAGTTCTTC
.,TRBJ1-2,TRBV29-1,.,CSVVEGFYGYTF,TGCAGCGTCGTGGAGGGGTTCTATGGCTACACCTTC
.,TRBJ2-7,TRBV7-3,.,CASSRTGISYEQYF,TGTGCCAGCAGCCGGACGGGAATCTCCTACGAGCAGTACTTC
.,TRBJ2-7,TRBV5-1,TRBD1,CASSLEGQGSDEQYF,TGCGCCAGCAGCTTGGAGGGACAGGGGTCGGACGAGCAGTACTTC
.,TRBJ2-1,TRBV15,TRBD1,CATSSTRQGIHNEQFF,TGTGCCACCAGCAGTACCCGACAGGGTATCCACAATGAGCAGTTCTTC
.,TRBJ2-7,TRBV6-5,.,CASSRSYEQYF,TGTGCCAGCAGTCGCTCCTACGAGCAGTACTTC
.,TRBJ2-7,TRBV27,TRBD2,CASQGGGARYEQYF,TGTGCCAGCCAGGGCGGGGGTGCCCGCTACGAGCAGTACTTC
.,TRBJ2-7,TRBV27,.,CASSLGSGGNYEQYF,TGTGCCAGCAGTTTAGGCAGCGGCGGCAACTACGAGCAGTACTTC
.,TRBJ2-7,TRBV4-2,.,CASSPRGSYEQYF,TGTGCCAGCAGCCCCAGAGGATCCTACGAGCAGTACTTC
.,TRBJ1-1,TRBV12-5,TRBD1,CASGLGQGATEAFF,TGTGCTAGTGGCCTCGGACAGGGGGCCACTGAAGCTTTCTTT
.,TRBJ2-7,TRBV29-1,TRBD1,CSVETGDLEQYF,TGCAGCGTTGAAACAGGGGACCTCGAGCAGTACTTC
.,TRBJ2-5,TRBV7-3,.,CASSDGGPQETQYF,TGTGCCAGCAGCGACGGGGGGCCGCAAGAGACCCAGTACTTC
few,TRBJ2-7,TRBV27,.,CASSRSANSYEQYF,TGTGCCAGCTCGAGGAGCGCTAACTCCTACGAGCAGTACTTC
.,TRBJ1-5,TRBV7-2,.,CASSSSWGEGFNQPQHF,TGTGCCAGCAGCTCTAGTTGGGGAGAGGGCTTCAATCAGCCCCAGCATTTT
.,TRBJ2-7,TRBV9,.,CASSLTSYTYEQYF,TGTGCCAGCAGCTTAACTAGCTACACCTACGAGCAGTACTTC
.,TRBJ2-5,TRBV7-9,.,CASSLTGLLGQETQYF,TGTGCCAGCAGTTTAACGGGCTTGTTGGGACAAGAGACCCAGTACTTC
.,TRBJ1-2,TRBV6-1,.,CASSEGPGTLWDGYTF,TGTGCCAGCAGTGAAGGCCCCGGGACCTTATGGGATGGCTACACCTTC
.,TRBJ2-1,TRBV2,.,CASPTYNEQFF,TGTGCCAGTCCTACCTACAATGAGCAGTTCTTC
.,TRBJ1-1,TRBV28,.,CASSPINLNTEAFF,TGTGCCAGCAGTCCGATCAATTTGAACACTGAAGCTTTCTTT
.,TRBJ2-7,TRBV12-5,.,CASGLGEVYEQYF,TGTGCTAGTGGTTTGGGGGAGGTCTACGAGCAGTACTTC
.,TRBJ2-7,TRBV5-1,.,CASSFTVDYEQYF,TGCGCCAGCAGCTTTACGGTAGACTACGAGCAGTACTTC
.,TRBJ2-1,TRBV9,.,CASSVGGPEQFF,TGTGCCAGCAGCGTAGGGGGGCCCGAGCAGTTCTTC
.,TRBJ1-5,TRBV28,.,CAGVSVGQPQHF,TGTGCCGGTGTTTCCGTAGGACAGCCCCAGCATTTT
.,TRBJ2-2,TRBV7-9,.,CASSPSPTNTGELFF,TGTGCCAGCAGCCCAAGCCCTACGAACACCGGGGAGCTGTTTTTT
.,TRBJ2-5,TRBV7-9,TRBD2,CASSLASLAGEWIQETQYF,TGTGCCAGCAGCTTAGCGAGCCTAGCGGGAGAGTGGATCCAAGAGACCCAGTACTTC